Listed here are 5 T cell receptor beta chains from one sample, sequenced in a study of post-analysis software for immune sequencing data. Regarding the study as a whole: About 5 TRBV segments occurring more often in patients than controls included TRBV5-6, TRBV5-1 and TRBV20-1.

Carried by the TCR beta cDNA libraries were unique molecular identifiers. TCRdb fed the PCR reads into MiXCR, producing one record per CDR3 protein. The sample yields 400,000 to 500,000 distinct CDR3 sequences, roughly 40% seen once. Their antigen targets remain unknown. Sequenced: blood. Source of these receptors: a girl aged 2 to 10 with multiple sclerosis.

The chain combines TRBV21-1 with TRBJ2-5; the table's D call, TRBD2, was not checked against the DNA. The J call may be mistaken, given a closer DNA end match to TRBJ2-7. TRBV21-1 corresponds to a pseudogene. This CDR3 spans 17 amino acids. CDR3 sequence reads: CASSPAPRAEAPYEQYF. As DNA, the CDR3 is TGTGCCAGCAGCCCAGCCCCGCGGGCGGAAGCACCCTACGAGCAGTACTTC.

The sample holds a few counts of this clonotype. The CDR3 sequence: CARRAPTYQPQHF. CDR3 sequence (DNA): TGTGCCCGCCGGGCCCCCACTTATCAGCCCCAGCATTTT. The V and J genes are TRBV27 and TRBJ1-5; D remains unclear. Trimming took off 11 bases at V and 5 bases at J, with 16 bases between the two ends. The length of the CDR3 is 13 residues. CDR1 and CDR2 from the germline V gene are MNHEY and SMNVEV (reference sequence).

This clonotype has just a few counts. The chain is built from TRBV9 and TRBJ2-3; maybe TRBD2 (5 bases). The V and J ends lost 2 bases and 0 bases respectively, with 7 bases between them. The CDR3 consists of 14 residues. Germline V lookup: CDR1 SGDLS, CDR2 YYNGEE. CDR3 in amino acids: CASSVWESTDTQYF. Written as DNA, the CDR3 is TGTGCCAGCAGCGTCTGGGAGAGCACAGATACGCAGTATTTT. The full variable domain, completed using reference TRBV9 and TRBJ2-3, is DSGVTQTPKHLITATGQRVTLRCSPRSGDLSVYWYQQSLDQGLQFLIQYYNGEERAKGNILERFSAQQFPDLHSELNLSSLELGDSALYFCASSVWESTDTQYFGPGTRLTVL.

In this sample, this clonotype turned up a few times. The CDR3, as DNA: TGCGCCAGCAGCTTGGCCGGGAGTCGGACCCAGTACTTC. This translates into CASSLAGSRTQYF. This chain links TRBV5-1 with TRBJ2-5; a possible D gene is TRBD2 (6 bases). V gave up 0 bases and J gave up 7 bases, with 10 bases separating them. The CDR3 runs to 13 residues. Germline V gene lookup returns CDR1 SGHRS and CDR2 YFSETQ. The full variable domain, its missing parts supplied by reference TRBV5-1 and TRBJ2-5, is KAGVTQTPRYLIKTRGQQVTLSCSPISGHRSVSWYQQTPGQGLQFLFEYFSETQRNKGNFPGRFSGRQFSNSRSEMNVSTLELGDSALYLCASSLAGSRTQYFGPGTRLLVL.

The chain uses TRBV29-1 and TRBJ2-7; 9 nucleotides line up with TRBD1. With V trimmed by 4 bases and J by 1 base, 5 bases remained unmatched. The V gene's germline CDR1 is SQVTM and CDR2 ANQGSEA. This CDR3 spans 14 amino acids. The CDR3 DNA follows: TGCAGCGTTGGCACCGGGACAGGGTCCTACGAGCAGTACTTC. Its translation: CSVGTGTGSYEQYF.